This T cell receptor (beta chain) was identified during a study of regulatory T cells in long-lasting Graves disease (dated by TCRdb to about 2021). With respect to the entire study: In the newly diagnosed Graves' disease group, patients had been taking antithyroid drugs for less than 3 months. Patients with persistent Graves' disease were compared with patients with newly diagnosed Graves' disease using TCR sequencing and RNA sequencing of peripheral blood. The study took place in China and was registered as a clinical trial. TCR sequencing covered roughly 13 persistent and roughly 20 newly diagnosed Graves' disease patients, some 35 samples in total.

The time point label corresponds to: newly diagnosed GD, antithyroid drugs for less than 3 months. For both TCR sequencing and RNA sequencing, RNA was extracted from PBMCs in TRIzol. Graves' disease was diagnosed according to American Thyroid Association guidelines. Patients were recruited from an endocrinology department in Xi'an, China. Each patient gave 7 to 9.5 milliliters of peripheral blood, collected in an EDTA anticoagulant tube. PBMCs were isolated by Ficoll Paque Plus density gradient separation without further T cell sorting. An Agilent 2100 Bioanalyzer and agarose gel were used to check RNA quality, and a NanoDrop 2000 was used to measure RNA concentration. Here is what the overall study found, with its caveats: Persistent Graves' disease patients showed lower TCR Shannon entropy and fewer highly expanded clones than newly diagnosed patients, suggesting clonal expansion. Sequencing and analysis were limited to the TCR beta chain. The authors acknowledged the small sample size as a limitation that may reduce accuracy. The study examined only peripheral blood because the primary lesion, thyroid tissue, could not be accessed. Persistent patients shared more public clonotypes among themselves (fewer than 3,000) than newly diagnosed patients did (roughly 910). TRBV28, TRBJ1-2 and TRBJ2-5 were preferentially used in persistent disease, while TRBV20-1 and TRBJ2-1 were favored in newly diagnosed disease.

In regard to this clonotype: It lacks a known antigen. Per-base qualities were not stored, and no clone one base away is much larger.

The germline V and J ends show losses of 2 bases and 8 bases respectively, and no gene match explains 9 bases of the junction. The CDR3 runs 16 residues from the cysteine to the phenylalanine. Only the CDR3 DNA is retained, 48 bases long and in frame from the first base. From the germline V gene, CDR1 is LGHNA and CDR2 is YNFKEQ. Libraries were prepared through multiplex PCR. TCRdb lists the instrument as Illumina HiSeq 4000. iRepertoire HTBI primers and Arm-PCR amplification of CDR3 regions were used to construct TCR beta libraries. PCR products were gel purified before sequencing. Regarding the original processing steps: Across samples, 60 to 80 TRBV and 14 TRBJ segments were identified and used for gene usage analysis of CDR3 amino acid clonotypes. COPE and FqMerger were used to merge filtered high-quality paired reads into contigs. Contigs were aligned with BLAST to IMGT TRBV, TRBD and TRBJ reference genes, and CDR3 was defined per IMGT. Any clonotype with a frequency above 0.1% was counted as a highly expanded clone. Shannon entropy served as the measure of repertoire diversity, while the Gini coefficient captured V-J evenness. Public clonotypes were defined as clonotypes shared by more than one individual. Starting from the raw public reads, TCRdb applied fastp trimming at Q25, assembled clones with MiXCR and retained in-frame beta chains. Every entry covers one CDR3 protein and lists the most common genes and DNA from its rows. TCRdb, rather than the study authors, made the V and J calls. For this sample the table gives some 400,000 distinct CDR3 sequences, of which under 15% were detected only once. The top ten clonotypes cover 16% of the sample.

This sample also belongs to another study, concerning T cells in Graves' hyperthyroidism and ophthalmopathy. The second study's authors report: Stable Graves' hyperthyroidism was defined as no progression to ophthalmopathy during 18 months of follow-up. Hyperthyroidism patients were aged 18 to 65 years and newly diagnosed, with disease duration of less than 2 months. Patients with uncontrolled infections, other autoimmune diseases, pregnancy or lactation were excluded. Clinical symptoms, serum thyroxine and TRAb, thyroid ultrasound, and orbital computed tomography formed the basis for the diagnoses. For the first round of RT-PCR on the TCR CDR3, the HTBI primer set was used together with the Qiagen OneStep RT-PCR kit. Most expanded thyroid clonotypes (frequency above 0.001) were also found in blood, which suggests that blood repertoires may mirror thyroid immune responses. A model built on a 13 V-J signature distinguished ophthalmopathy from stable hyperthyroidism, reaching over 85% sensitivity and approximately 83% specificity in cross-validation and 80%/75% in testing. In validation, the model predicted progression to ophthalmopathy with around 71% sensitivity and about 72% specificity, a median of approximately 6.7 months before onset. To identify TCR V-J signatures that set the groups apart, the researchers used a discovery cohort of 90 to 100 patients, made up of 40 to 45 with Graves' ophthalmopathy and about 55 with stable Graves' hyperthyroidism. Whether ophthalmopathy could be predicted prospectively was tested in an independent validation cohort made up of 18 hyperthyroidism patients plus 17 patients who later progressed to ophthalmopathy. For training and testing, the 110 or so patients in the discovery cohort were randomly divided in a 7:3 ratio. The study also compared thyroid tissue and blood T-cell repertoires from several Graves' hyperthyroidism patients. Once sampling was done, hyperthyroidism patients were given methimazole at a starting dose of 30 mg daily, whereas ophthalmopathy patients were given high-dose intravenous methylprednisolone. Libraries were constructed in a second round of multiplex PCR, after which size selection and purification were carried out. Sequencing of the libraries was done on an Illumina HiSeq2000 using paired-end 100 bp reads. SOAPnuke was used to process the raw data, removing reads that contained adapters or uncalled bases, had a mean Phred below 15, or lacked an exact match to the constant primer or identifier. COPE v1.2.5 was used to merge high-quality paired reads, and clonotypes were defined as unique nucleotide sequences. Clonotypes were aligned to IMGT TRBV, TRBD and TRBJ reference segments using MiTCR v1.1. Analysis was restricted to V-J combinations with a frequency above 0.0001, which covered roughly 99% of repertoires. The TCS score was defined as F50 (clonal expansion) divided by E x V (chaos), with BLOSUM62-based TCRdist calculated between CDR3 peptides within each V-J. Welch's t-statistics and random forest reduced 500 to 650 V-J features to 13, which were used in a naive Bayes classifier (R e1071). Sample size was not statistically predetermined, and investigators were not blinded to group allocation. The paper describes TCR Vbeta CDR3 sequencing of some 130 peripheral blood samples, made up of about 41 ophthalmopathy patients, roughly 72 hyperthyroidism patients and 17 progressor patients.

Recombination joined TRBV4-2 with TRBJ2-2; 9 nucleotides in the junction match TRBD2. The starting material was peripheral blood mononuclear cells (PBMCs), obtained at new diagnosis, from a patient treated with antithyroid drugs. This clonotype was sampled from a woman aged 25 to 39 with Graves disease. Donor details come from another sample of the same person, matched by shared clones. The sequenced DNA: TGTGCCAGCAGCCAAATCGCTAGCGGGGTGGCAGGGGAGCTGTTTTTT. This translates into CASSQIASGVAGELFF.